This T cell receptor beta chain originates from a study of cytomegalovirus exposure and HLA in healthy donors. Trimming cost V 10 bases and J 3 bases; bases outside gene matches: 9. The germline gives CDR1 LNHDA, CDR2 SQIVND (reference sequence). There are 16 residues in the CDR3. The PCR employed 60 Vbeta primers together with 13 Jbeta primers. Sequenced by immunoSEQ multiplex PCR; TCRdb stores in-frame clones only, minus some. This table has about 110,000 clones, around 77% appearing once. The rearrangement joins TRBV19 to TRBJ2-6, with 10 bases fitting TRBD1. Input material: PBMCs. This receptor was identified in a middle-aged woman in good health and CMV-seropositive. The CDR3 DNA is TGTGCCACCCAGGACAGGGGGTCGGGTGGGGCCAACGTCCTGACTTTC. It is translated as CATQDRGSGGANVLTF.